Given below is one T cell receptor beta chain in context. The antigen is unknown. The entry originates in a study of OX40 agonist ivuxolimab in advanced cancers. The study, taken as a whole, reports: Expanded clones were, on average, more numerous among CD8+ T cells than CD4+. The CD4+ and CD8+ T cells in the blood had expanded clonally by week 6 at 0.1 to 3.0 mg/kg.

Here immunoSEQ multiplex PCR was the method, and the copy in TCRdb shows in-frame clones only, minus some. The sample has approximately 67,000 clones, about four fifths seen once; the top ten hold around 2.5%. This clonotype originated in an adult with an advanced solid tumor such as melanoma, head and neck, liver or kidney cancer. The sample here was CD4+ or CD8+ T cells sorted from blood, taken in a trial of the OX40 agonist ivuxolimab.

In nucleotides, the CDR3 is TGTGCCAGCCAGGTCCCGGGACAGGGCGGCACTGAAGCTTTCTTT. Its protein product is CASQVPGQGGTEAFF. The chain links TRBV19 to TRBJ1-1; TRBD1 matches 9 bases. CDR3 length: 15 residues. CDR1 LNHDA and CDR2 SQIVND come from the germline V gene (reference sequence). J was trimmed by 4 bases and V by 9 bases; bases with no gene match: 12.